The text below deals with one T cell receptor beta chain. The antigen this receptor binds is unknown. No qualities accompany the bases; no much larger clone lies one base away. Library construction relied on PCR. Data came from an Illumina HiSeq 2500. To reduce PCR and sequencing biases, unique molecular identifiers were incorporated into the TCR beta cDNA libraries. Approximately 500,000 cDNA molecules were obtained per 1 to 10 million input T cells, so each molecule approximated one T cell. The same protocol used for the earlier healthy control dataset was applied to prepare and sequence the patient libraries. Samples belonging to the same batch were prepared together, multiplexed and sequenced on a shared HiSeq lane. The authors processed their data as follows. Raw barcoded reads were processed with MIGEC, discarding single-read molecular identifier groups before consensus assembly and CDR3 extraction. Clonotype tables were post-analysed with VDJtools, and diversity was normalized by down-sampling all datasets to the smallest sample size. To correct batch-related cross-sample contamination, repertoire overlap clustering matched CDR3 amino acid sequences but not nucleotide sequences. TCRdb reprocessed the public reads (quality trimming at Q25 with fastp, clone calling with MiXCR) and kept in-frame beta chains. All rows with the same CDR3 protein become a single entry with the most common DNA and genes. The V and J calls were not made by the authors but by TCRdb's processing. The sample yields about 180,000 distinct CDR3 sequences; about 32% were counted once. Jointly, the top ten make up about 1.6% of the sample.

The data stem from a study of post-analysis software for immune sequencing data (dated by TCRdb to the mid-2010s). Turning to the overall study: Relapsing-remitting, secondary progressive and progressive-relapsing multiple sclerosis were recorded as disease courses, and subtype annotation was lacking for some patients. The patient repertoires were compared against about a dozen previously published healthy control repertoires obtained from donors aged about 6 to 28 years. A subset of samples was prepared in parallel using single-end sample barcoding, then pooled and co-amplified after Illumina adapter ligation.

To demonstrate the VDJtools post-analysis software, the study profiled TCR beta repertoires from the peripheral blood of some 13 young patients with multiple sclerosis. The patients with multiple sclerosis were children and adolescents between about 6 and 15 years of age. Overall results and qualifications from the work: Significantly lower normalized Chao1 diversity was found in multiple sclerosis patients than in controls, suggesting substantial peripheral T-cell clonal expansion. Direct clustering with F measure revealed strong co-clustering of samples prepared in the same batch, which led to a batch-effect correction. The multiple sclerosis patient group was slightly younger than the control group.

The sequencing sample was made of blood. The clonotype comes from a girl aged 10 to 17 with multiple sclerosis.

The nucleotides are TGTGCCAGCAGCCTAGGGACTAGCGGGAACACCGGGGAGCTGTTTTTT. Translation gives CASSLGTSGNTGELFF. The sequence links TRBV7-3 to TRBJ2-2; 11 bases in between match TRBD2. From the cysteine through the phenylalanine, the CDR3 covers 16 amino acids. Of the read, only the CDR3 DNA is kept; its 48 bases are in frame from base 1. Taken from the germline V gene, the CDR1 and CDR2 loops are SGHTA and FQGTGA. For this chain, trimming is 5 bases at the V end and 1 base at the J end, and the number of junction bases without a gene match is 3.